The entry below describes one T cell receptor (beta chain). The data originate from a study of blood T cell repertoires in COVID-19. V was trimmed by 2 bases and J by 0 bases, leaving 9 bases between them. The V gene's germline CDR1 is SGHKS and CDR2 YYEKEE (reference sequence). This CDR3 is 15 amino acids long. Original analysis: Cell counts per sample came from amplifying reference gene primers. TCRdb's table, derived via immunoSEQ multiplex PCR, lists solely in-frame clones and lacks some. V and J calls and clone size come straight from that table; D and trimming were deduced from the DNA. Here the sample spans some 120,000 clones, more than 70% being singletons.

V usage is TRBV5-5 and J usage is TRBJ1-3; possibly TRBD1 for D (6 bases). The sequenced sample was peripheral blood. This clonotype was obtained from a human donor in a cohort sampled during active COVID-19. The DNA of the CDR3 is TGTGCCAGCAGCTTTACAGGGAGCTCTGGAAACACCATATATTTT. Its protein is CASSFTGSSGNTIYF.